This T cell receptor beta chain stems from a study of hypomethylating agent response in myelodysplastic syndrome. In the study overall: TET2 mutation, the most common, occurred in about 45% of the 11 patients.

T-cell subsets were not sorted; bulk bone marrow was analyzed. CDR3 length: 14 amino acids. Looked up from germline, CDR1 is LNHDA and CDR2 is SQIVND (reference sequence). J lost 4 bases, V lost 4 bases, and 5 bases had no gene match. Two replicates of around 200 ng each gave 400 ng DNA per sample, survey resolution. Original analysis: Approximately 1.8% of 150,000 to 200,000 clonotypes matched previously reported viral-epitope-specific VDJdb entries. Data came from immunoSEQ multiplex PCR; TCRdb stores just in-frame clones and leaves some out. V and J calls and clone size come straight from that table; D and trimming were deduced from the DNA. Seen here are under 6,500 clones, roughly 85% observed once, and the top ten hold around a tenth.

This TCR was recovered from a human donor with myelodysplastic syndrome. This specimen was bone marrow, taken before or after starting hypomethylating agent treatment for myelodysplastic syndrome (not recorded which). J is TRBJ1-2 and V is TRBV19, with TRBD1 matching 8 bases. The DNA for the CDR3 is TGTGCCAGTAGTACCCTACAGGGGGTCTATGGCTACACCTTC. Translating it yields CASSTLQGVYGYTF. The full variable domain, completed using reference TRBV19 and TRBJ1-2, is DGGITQSPKYLFRKEGQNVTLSCEQNLNHDAMYWYRQDPGQGLRLIYYSQIVNDFQKGDIAEGYSVSREKKESFPLTVTSAQKNPTAFYLCASSTLQGVYGYTFGSGTRLTVV.